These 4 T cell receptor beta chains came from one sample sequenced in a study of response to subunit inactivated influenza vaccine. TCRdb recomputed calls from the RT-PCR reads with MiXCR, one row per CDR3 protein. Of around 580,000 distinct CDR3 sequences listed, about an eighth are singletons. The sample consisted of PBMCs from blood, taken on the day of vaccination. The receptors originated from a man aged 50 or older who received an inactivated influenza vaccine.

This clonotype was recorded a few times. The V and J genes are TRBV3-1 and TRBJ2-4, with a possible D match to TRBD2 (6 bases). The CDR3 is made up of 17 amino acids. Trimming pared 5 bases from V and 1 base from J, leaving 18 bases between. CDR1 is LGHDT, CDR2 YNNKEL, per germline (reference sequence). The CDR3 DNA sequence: TGTGCCAGCAGCTCACAAATACAGGCGGGGGCCAAAAACATTCAGTACTTC. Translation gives CASSSQIQAGAKNIQYF.

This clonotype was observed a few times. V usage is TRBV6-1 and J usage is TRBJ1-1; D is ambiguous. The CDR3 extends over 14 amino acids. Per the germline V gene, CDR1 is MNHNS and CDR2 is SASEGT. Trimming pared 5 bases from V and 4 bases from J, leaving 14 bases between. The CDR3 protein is CASSRLRVGTEAFF. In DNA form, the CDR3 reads TGTGCCAGCAGTCGTCTTAGGGTTGGCACTGAAGCTTTCTTT.

The CDR3 DNA follows: TGTGCCAGCACGACCGACCTGGCGGGAGGGGTCGGGACCCAGTACTTC. Protein: CASTTDLAGGVGTQYF. The V and J genes are TRBV7-2 and TRBJ2-5, with 9 bases that match TRBD2. In germline, CDR1 is SGHTA, CDR2 FQGNSA. The V gene end was trimmed by 7 bases and the J gene end by 7 bases; junction bases not matched to a gene: 16. The CDR3 consists of 16 residues.

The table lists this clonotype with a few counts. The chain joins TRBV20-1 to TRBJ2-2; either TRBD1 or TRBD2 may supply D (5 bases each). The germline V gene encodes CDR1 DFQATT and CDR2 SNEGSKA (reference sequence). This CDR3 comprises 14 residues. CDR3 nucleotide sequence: TGCGGCACTGGTGGGACCCTTAACACCGGGGAGCTGTTTTTT. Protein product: CGTGGTLNTGELFF.